The 6 T cell receptor beta chains listed next were all sequenced from one sample in a study of OX40 agonist ivuxolimab in advanced cancers. The repertoire was sequenced with immunoSEQ multiplex PCR; TCRdb's copy has only in-frame clones and lacks some. The data show approximately 77,000 clones, 84% seen once. The material was CD4+ or CD8+ T cells sorted from blood, obtained in a trial of the OX40 agonist ivuxolimab. These TCRs come from an adult with an advanced solid tumor such as melanoma, head and neck, liver or kidney cancer.

This clone was recorded a few times. The V call is TRBV6-6, the J call TRBJ2-3; TRBD1 might be the D (5 bases). CDR3 size: 16 residues. V was trimmed by 6 bases and J by 0 bases, leaving 16 bases between them. CDR1 is MNHNY and CDR2 is SVGAGI in the germline V gene (reference sequence). CDR3 nucleotide sequence: TGTGCCAGCAGGACCTGGGGCGGCGGCAGCACAGATACGCAGTATTTT. Translating it yields CASRTWGGGSTDTQYF.

The chain has TRBV7-6 and TRBJ2-5; 11 nucleotides line up with TRBD1. The CDR3 is made up of 17 amino acids. Germline-derived CDR1 and CDR2 are SGHVS and FNYEAQ. V gave up 5 bases and J gave up 4 bases; unmatched junction bases: 12. CDR3 protein: CASSPHRGTGGSETQYF. CDR3 DNA sequence: TGTGCCAGCAGCCCCCACCGGGGGACAGGGGGTTCAGAGACCCAGTACTTC.

This chain links TRBV27 with TRBJ1-6; TRBD1 matches 7 bases. Germline assignment: CDR1 MNHEY and CDR2 SMNVEV (reference sequence). With 10 bases clipped from V and 0 bases from J, the junction kept 6 bases outside the gene matches. The CDR3 consists of 15 residues. The CDR3 loop is CATGQDSSYNSPLHF. The DNA for the CDR3 is TGTGCCACCGGACAGGATAGCTCCTATAATTCACCCCTCCACTTT.

The V gene is TRBV7-9, the J gene TRBJ1-6, with D unclear. V lost 5 bases, J lost 11 bases, and 16 bases lay in between. Germline V CDR1 and CDR2: SEHNR, FQNEAQ (reference sequence). The CDR3 length is 14 residues. CDR3 sequence reads: CASSLGSTGAPLHF. The CDR3 DNA follows: TGTGCCAGCAGCCTTGGTTCTACCGGCGCACCCCTCCACTTT.

This rearrangement joins TRBV4-2 to TRBJ2-1; tentatively, D is TRBD2 (6 bases). This CDR3 is 16 amino acids long. V was pared by 4 bases and J by 4 bases, with 17 bases between. CDR1 LGHNA and CDR2 YNFKEQ come from the germline V gene. The CDR3 nucleotides are TGTGCCAGCAGCCTAAATCCCGGGACTGTGTACAATGAGCAGTTCTTC. Translated, it gives CASSLNPGTVYNEQFF.

This rearrangement joins TRBV5-1 to TRBJ2-4; 8 bases agree with TRBD1. The J segment lost 1 base and the V segment lost 4 bases, leaving 13 bases of the junction unmatched. This CDR3 has 18 residues. Germline CDR1 reads SGHRS; CDR2 reads YFSETQ. CDR3 amino acids: CASSPKTGQGQAKNIQYF. The CDR3 DNA is TGCGCCAGCAGCCCAAAGACAGGACAGGGTCAGGCCAAAAACATTCAGTACTTC.